The source of this TCR beta chain is a study of cytomegalovirus exposure and HLA in healthy donors. Study-level results: Several of the most significant clusters appeared, in a later analysis, to be linked to common viral pathogens.

V was clipped by 1 base and J by 3 bases; unmatched bases: 7. The CDR3 is 17 amino acids. In germline, CDR1 is SGHVS, CDR2 FNYEAQ. On this clone: The antigen is not known.

Vbeta (60) and Jbeta (13) primers were used in the PCR. TCRdb's table, derived via immunoSEQ multiplex PCR, lists solely in-frame clones and lacks some. The specimen's table records roughly 120,000 clones. The chain is built from TRBV7-6 and TRBJ1-4; 8 nucleotides agree with TRBD1. The sample was PBMCs. The clonotype comes from a man between 35 and 55 years old in good health and CMV-seronegative. This chain's CDR3 is CASSLEQGALANEKLFF. The CDR3 DNA sequence: TGTGCCAGCAGCTTAGAGCAGGGGGCTTTGGCTAATGAAAAACTGTTTTTT. Full variable domain (remainder filled in from reference TRBV7-6 and TRBJ1-4): GAGVSQSPRYKVTKRGQDVALRCDPISGHVSLYWYRQALGQGPEFLTYFNYEAQQDKSGLPNDRFSAERPEGSISTLTIQRTEQRDSAMYRCASSLEQGALANEKLFFGSGTQLSVL.